The sequence of this T cell receptor beta chain was determined in a study of long-term antiretroviral therapy in people with HIV. Version v3.0 of the immunoSEQ assay ran at survey level. The repertoire was sequenced with immunoSEQ multiplex PCR; TCRdb's copy has only in-frame clones and lacks some. The data contain 20,000 to 25,000 clones, around 86% of them singletons. This CDR3 contains 15 residues. The V gene's germline CDR1 is SGHRS and CDR2 YFSETQ. With 5 bases clipped from V and 3 bases from J, the junction kept 3 bases outside the gene matches. V and J are TRBV5-1 and TRBJ2-5, with 14 nucleotides matching TRBD2. The sequencing used unsorted PBMCs, collected 0.2 years before starting antiretroviral therapy. The clonotype comes from a man between 18 and 29 years old with HIV. CDR3 region: CASSPTSGREETQYF. The CDR3 region has the DNA TGCGCCAGCAGTCCGACTAGCGGGAGGGAAGAGACCCAGTACTTC.